Following are 5 T cell receptor beta chains from one sample sequenced in a study of blood T cell repertoires in COVID-19. Method: immunoSEQ multiplex PCR; TCRdb's copy keeps in-frame clones and lacks some. Found here are some 150,000 clones, under 90% of them singletons; the top ten hold approximately 38%. The sample was peripheral blood. Source of these receptors: a human donor in a cohort sampled during active COVID-19.

The J gene is TRBJ1-6, the V gene TRBV4-3; TRBD1 is a possible D gene (6 bases). The V end lost 0 bases, the J end lost 7 bases, and 13 bases lay between the germline ends. Germline-derived CDR1 and CDR2 are LGHNA and YSLEER. The CDR3 totals 16 residues. CDR3: CASSQDAGAGNSPLHF. DNA of the CDR3: TGCGCCAGCAGCCAAGATGCGGGGGCCGGGAATTCACCCCTCCACTTT.

This clone turned up a few times. The chain is built from TRBV5-1 and TRBJ1-2; D not certain. CDR1 and CDR2 from the germline V gene are SGHRS and YFSETQ. Trimming took 3 bases from V and 4 from J, leaving 13 bases between them. The CDR3 loop spans 14 amino acids. The CDR3 region has the DNA TGCGCCAGCAGCTCCGGCGGGAACTCCTATGGCTACACCTTC. Translated, it gives CASSSGGNSYGYTF.

The chain is built from TRBV29-1 and TRBJ2-5; 12 bases fit TRBD2. J lost 5 bases, V lost 0 bases, and 10 bases had no gene match. This CDR3 has 17 residues. CDR1 and CDR2 from the germline V gene are SQVTM and ANQGSEA. The CDR3 protein is CSVEDATSGGGVETQYF. The CDR3 DNA reads as TGCAGCGTTGAAGACGCGACTAGCGGGGGCGGTGTGGAGACCCAGTACTTC.

This clone was found once. V and J are TRBV7-8 and TRBJ1-2; the D gene is possibly TRBD1 (5 bases). The CDR3 extends over 14 amino acids. CDR1 is SGHVS, CDR2 FQNEAQ, per germline. V was shortened by 6 bases and J by 4 bases, with 15 bases between the two germline ends. CDR3 DNA sequence: TGTGCCAGCAGGCCTGGGGAGGGGCCCTATGGCTACACCTTC. This gives the protein CASRPGEGPYGYTF.

This clone was recorded only once. V usage is TRBV5-6 and J usage is TRBJ2-1; D gene unclear. The CDR3 covers 13 residues. Trimming left V 4 bases short and J 0 bases short, with 5 bases between. CDR1 is SGHDT, CDR2 YYEEEE, per germline. CDR3 loop: CASSTSSYNEQFF. As DNA, the CDR3 is TGTGCCAGCAGCACCAGCTCCTACAATGAGCAGTTCTTC.